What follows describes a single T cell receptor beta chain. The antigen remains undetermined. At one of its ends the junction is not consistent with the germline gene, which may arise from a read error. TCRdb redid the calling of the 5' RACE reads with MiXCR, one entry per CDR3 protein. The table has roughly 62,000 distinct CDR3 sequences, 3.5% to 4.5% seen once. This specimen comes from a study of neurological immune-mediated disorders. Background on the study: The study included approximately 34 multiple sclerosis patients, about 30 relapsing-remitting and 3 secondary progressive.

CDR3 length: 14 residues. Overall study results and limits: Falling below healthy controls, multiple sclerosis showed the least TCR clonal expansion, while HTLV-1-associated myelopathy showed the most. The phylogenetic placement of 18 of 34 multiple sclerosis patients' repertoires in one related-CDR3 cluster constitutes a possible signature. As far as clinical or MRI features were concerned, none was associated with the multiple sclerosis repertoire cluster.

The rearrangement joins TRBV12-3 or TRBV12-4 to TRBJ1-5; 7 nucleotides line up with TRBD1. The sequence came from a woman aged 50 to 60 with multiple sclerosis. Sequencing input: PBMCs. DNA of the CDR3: TGTGCCAGCGACAGGGCGGGGAGCAATCAGCCCCAGAATTTT. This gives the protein CASDRAGSNQPQNF.